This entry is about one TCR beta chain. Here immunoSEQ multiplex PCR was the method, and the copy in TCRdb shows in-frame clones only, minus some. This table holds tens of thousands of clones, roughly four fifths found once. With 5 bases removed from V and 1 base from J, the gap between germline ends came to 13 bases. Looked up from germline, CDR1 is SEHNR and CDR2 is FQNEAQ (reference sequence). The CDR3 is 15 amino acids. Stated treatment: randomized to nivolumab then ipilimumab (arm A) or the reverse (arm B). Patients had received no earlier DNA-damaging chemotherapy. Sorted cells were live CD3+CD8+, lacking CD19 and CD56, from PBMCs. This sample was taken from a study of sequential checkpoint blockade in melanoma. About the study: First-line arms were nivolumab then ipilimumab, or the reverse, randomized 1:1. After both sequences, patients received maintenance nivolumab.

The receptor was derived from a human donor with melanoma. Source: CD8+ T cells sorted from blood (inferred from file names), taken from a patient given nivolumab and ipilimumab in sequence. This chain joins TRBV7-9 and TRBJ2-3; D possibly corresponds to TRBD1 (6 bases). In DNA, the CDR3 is TGTGCCAGCAGCCCAGGACAGCATGGCACAGATACGCAGTATTTT. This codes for CASSPGQHGTDTQYF.